The source of this TCR beta chain is a study of shared clonotypes between healthy human individuals. Across the whole study: Every donor yielded three CD4 naive, three CD4 memory, two CD8 naive and one CD8 memory plate. Overall study findings and caveats: The small donor group covered limited genetic and exposure diversity. Compared with clonotypes that all four donors shared, non-shared clonotypes had lower generation probabilities.

Deep-level running was used for the assay. TCRdb's copy holds only in-frame clones and misses some; the assay was immunoSEQ multiplex PCR. The sample shows about 2.3 million clones, 85% to 95% of them seen only once. On this clone: Its antigen is still unknown.

This CDR3 has 14 amino acids. CDR1 and CDR2 (germline): GTSNPN, SVGIG (reference sequence). V shed 5 bases and J 1 base; nucleotides not matched to a gene: 4. The sequenced sample was naive CD4+ T cells from PBMCs. The subset denotes: CD45RA+ positively selected. The origin of this receptor is a man between 18 and 29 years old in good health. Some clones in this sample may be carry-over from other donors' samples. The chain couples TRBV30 to TRBJ1-5, with TRBD1 identical over 8 bases. The DNA of the CDR3 is TGTGCCTGGGACAGGGGATTGAGCAATCAGCCCCAGCATTTT. It yields the protein CAWDRGLSNQPQHF.